The present T cell receptor (beta chain) was sequenced within a study of cytomegalovirus exposure and HLA in healthy donors. The germline V gene has CDR1 LNHDA and CDR2 SQIVND (reference sequence). This CDR3 spans 15 amino acids. Trimming removed 3 bases at V and 8 bases at J, with 17 bases between. On this clone itself: What it binds is not known.

Whole-study findings and limits: A few V segments could not be told apart, such as TRBV6-2 and TRBV6-3, and were left out.

This PCR relied on a set of 60 Vbeta primers and 13 Jbeta primers. Sequenced by immunoSEQ multiplex PCR; TCRdb stores in-frame clones only, minus some. Of 75,000 to 90,000 clones in the sample, 60% to 85% were seen once. The genes are TRBV19 and TRBJ2-1; a weak D match, TRBD2 (6 bases). Sequenced input: PBMCs. The source is a woman in her forties in good health and CMV-seropositive. The CDR3 DNA is TGTGCCAGTAGTATCTTGGGGGGTGAGGGCTATGAGCAGTTCTTC. Translated, it gives CASSILGGEGYEQFF.